These T cell receptor beta chains were read from a single sample in a study of shared clonotypes between healthy human individuals. Data came from immunoSEQ multiplex PCR; TCRdb stores just in-frame clones and leaves some out. This repertoire shows over 75,000 clones, 60% to 70% found once; its top ten account for around half. The sample comprised memory CD8+ T cells sorted from blood. Source of these receptors: a man aged 25-45 years in good health. Both conserved end residues are part of each CDR3. A D gene is named only where the DNA matches it firmly. Some rows mark clone size as missing; the rest say once, few, many or name a class of expanded clone.

CDR3aa: CATTVGPNEQFF
CDR3nt: TGTGCCACCACAGTGGGGCCCAATGAGCAGTTCTTC
d_gene: -
j_gene: TRBJ2-1
v_gene: TRBV6-6
abundance: -

CDR3aa: CASSRLKPGQNYGYTF
CDR3nt: TGTGCCAGCAGTCGACTGAAGCCGGGACAGAACTATGGCTACACCTTC
d_gene: TRBD1
j_gene: TRBJ1-2
v_gene: TRBV28
abundance: -

CDR3aa: CASGGSGTGETQYF
CDR3nt: TGTGCCAGCGGGGGGTCCGGGACAGGAGAGACCCAGTACTTC
d_gene: TRBD1
j_gene: TRBJ2-5
v_gene: TRBV2
abundance: -

CDR3aa: CASSFGTGGYEQYF
CDR3nt: TGTGCCAGCAGTTTTGGTACAGGGGGCTACGAGCAGTACTTC
d_gene: TRBD1
j_gene: TRBJ2-7
v_gene: TRBV6-5
abundance: once

CDR3aa: CASSPTGDETQYF
CDR3nt: TGTGCCAGCAGCCCGACAGGGGATGAGACCCAGTACTTC
d_gene: TRBD1
j_gene: TRBJ2-5
v_gene: TRBV7-8
abundance: -

CDR3aa: CASSQDHYLTGLGETQYF
CDR3nt: TGCGCCAGCAGCCAAGATCATTACCTGACGGGGTTAGGGGAGACCCAGTACTTC
d_gene: -
j_gene: TRBJ2-5
v_gene: TRBV4-1
abundance: -

CDR3aa: CASWGEKLFF
CDR3nt: TGTGCCAGTTGGGGTGAAAAACTGTTTTTT
d_gene: -
j_gene: TRBJ1-4
v_gene: TRBV19
abundance: -

CDR3aa: CASSLSGRNQPQHF
CDR3nt: TGTGCCAGCAGTTTATCCGGGCGGAATCAGCCCCAGCATTTT
d_gene: -
j_gene: TRBJ1-5
v_gene: TRBV27
abundance: -

CDR3aa: CASSLGIEQFF
CDR3nt: TGTGCCAGCAGCTTGGGGATCGAGCAGTTCTTC
d_gene: -
j_gene: TRBJ2-1
v_gene: TRBV7-9
abundance: -

CDR3aa: CASSERGYGYTF
CDR3nt: TGTGCCAGCAGTGAACGGGGGTATGGCTACACCTTC
d_gene: -
j_gene: TRBJ1-2
v_gene: TRBV2
abundance: -

CDR3aa: CASGTGRETQYF
CDR3nt: TGTGCCAGCGGGACAGGGCGGGAGACCCAGTACTTC
d_gene: TRBD1
j_gene: TRBJ2-5
v_gene: TRBV19
abundance: -

CDR3aa: CASSDSRGVATGELFF
CDR3nt: TGTGCCAGCAGTGACTCAAGAGGGGTGGCCACCGGGGAGCTGTTTTTT
d_gene: -
j_gene: TRBJ2-2
v_gene: TRBV6-4
abundance: -

CDR3aa: CASSAPGHYYEQYF
CDR3nt: TGTGCCAGCAGCGCCCCCGGACATTACTACGAGCAGTACTTC
d_gene: -
j_gene: TRBJ2-7
v_gene: TRBV7-9
abundance: few

CDR3aa: CASSGQGFRRMNTEAFF
CDR3nt: TGTGCCAGCAGTGGACAGGGTTTTCGTCGGATGAACACTGAAGCTTTCTTT
d_gene: TRBD1
j_gene: TRBJ1-1
v_gene: TRBV2
abundance: -

CDR3aa: CASSPARGPPGYQPQHF
CDR3nt: TGTGCCAGCAGTCCCGCCAGGGGCCCCCCGGGATATCAGCCCCAGCATTTT
d_gene: -
j_gene: TRBJ1-5
v_gene: TRBV28
abundance: -

CDR3aa: CASSAPEQGQETQYF
CDR3nt: TGTGCCAGCAGTGCTCCCGAGCAGGGGCAAGAGACCCAGTACTTC
d_gene: -
j_gene: TRBJ2-5
v_gene: TRBV25-1
abundance: -

CDR3aa: CASSLLAFYNEQFF
CDR3nt: TGTGCCAGCAGCCTACTAGCGTTCTACAATGAGCAGTTCTTC
d_gene: TRBD2
j_gene: TRBJ2-1
v_gene: TRBV14
abundance: -

CDR3aa: CASSLPGTPGLETQYF
CDR3nt: TGTGCCAGCAGCTTGCCCGGGACGCCGGGGTTAGAGACCCAGTACTTC
d_gene: -
j_gene: TRBJ2-5
v_gene: TRBV7-9
abundance: medium-sized

CDR3aa: CASRTWWGYNEQFF
CDR3nt: TGTGCCAGTAGGACGTGGTGGGGTTACAATGAGCAGTTCTTC
d_gene: -
j_gene: TRBJ2-1
v_gene: TRBV19
abundance: few

CDR3aa: CATSRVVGGAEKLFF
CDR3nt: TGTGCCACCAGCAGAGTGGTGGGGGGGGCTGAAAAACTGTTTTTT
d_gene: -
j_gene: TRBJ1-4
v_gene: TRBV15
abundance: -

CDR3aa: CASSYGRGREQFF
CDR3nt: TGTGCCAGCAGTTACGGGAGGGGTCGGGAGCAGTTCTTC
d_gene: TRBD2
j_gene: TRBJ2-1
v_gene: TRBV27
abundance: -

CDR3aa: CASNSTQSRANVLTF
CDR3nt: TGTGCCAGCAACAGTACACAAAGTCGGGCCAACGTCCTGACTTTC
d_gene: -
j_gene: TRBJ2-6
v_gene: TRBV5-2
abundance: -